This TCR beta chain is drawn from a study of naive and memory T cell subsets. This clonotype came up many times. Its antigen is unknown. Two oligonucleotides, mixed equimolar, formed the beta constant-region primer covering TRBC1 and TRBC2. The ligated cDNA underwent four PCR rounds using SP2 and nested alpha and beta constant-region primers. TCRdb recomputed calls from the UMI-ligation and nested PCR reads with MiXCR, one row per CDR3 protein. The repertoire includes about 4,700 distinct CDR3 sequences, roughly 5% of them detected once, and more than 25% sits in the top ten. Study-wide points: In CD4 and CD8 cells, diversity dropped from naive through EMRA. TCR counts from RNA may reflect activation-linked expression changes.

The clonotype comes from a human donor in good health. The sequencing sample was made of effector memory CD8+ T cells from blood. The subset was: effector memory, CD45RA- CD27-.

This CDR3 reads CASSESAGKETQYF. In DNA, the CDR3 is TGTGCCAGCAGTGAATCGGCCGGAAAAGAGACCCAGTACTTC. The V and J genes are TRBV25-1 and TRBJ2-5; the D is unclear. The CDR3 runs 14 residues. Germline CDR1 and CDR2: MGHDK and SYGVNS. Trimming took off 1 base at V and 3 bases at J, with 9 bases between the two ends.